This is a list of T cell receptor beta chains from one sample in a study of T cells after yellow fever vaccination. TCRdb independently ran MiXCR on the 5' RACE reads; one entry per CDR3 protein. The data show around 340,000 distinct CDR3 sequences, under 15% seen once. This specimen was CD4+ T cells sorted from PBMCs, taken 15 days after the yellow fever booster vaccination. These receptors came from a young man who received the YFV17D yellow fever vaccine. CDR3s include the opening cysteine and the closing phenylalanine or tryptophan. A D gene is named only where the DNA matches it firmly. The size field is filled for only some rows; it gives once, few, many or a size class.

TRBD1	15	NA	TRBV4-3	TRBJ2-5	TGCGCCAGCAGCCCGAAGACAGGGCAGTGGGAGACCCAGTACTTC	CASSPKTGQWETQYF
TRBD1	15	NA	TRBV5-8	TRBJ2-1	TGTGCCAGCAGCAAGTCCGGGACAGGGGAGGATGAGCAGTTCTTC	CASSKSGTGEDEQFF
NA	13	NA	TRBV7-2	TRBJ2-1	TGTGCCAGCAGCTCTATCCCGAGAAATGAGCAGTTCTTC	CASSSIPRNEQFF
NA	14	NA	TRBV7-2	TRBJ1-1	TGTGCCAGCAGCCTTCCGGGGGGGCGGACTGAAGCTTTCTTT	CASSLPGGRTEAFF
NA	12	NA	TRBV29-1	TRBJ1-2	TGCAGCGTTCCCGACAGAAACTATGGCTACACCTTC	CSVPDRNYGYTF
TRBD1	15	NA	TRBV11-3	TRBJ2-5	TGTGCCAGCAGCTTAGATACAGGGGGCGTCGAGACCCAGTACTTC	CASSLDTGGVETQYF
NA	15	few	TRBV7-3	TRBJ1-5	TGTGCCAGCAGCACTGGAGTGGGGGCTAATCAGCCCCAGCATTTT	CASSTGVGANQPQHF
NA	15	few	TRBV11-2	TRBJ2-1	TGTGCCAGCAGCTTAGGTTCGGCGGGGACGAATGAGCAGTTCTTC	CASSLGSAGTNEQFF
NA	16	NA	TRBV11-2	TRBJ2-6	TGTGCCACCGCCCTCTCGGCGGCATCTGGGGCCAACGTCCTGACTTTC	CATALSAASGANVLTF
NA	15	few	TRBV4-3	TRBJ1-2	TGCGCCAGCAGCCAAGATTTAAACGTGAACTATGGCTACACCTTC	CASSQDLNVNYGYTF
NA	17	once	TRBV2	TRBJ1-5	TGTGCCAGCAGGGGTGGGACGTCAGGCCCTGCCGGGCAGCCCCAGCATTTT	CASRGGTSGPAGQPQHF
NA	15	few	TRBV3-1	TRBJ1-6	TGTGCCAGCAGCCGCGGGACCACCGATAATTCACCCCTCCACTTT	CASSRGTTDNSPLHF
NA	15	NA	TRBV11-2	TRBJ1-2	TGTGCCAGCAGCTTAGATCTTGTTACGGGGTACGGCTACACCTTC	CASSLDLVTGYGYTF
NA	13	NA	TRBV5-1	TRBJ2-6	TGCGCCAGCAGCTTGGACGGGGCCAACGTCCTGACTTTC	CASSLDGANVLTF
NA	15	NA	TRBV7-2	TRBJ2-5	TGTGCCAGCAGCTTACGGCTCAGTTTCGGAGAGACCCAGTACTTC	CASSLRLSFGETQYF
TRBD1	19	NA	TRBV4-2	TRBJ1-4	TGTGCCAGCAGCCAAGTGTGGGCTACTAAAGGGACAGGGACTGAAAAACTGTTTTTT	CASSQVWATKGTGTEKLFF
TRBD2	13	few	TRBV20-1	TRBJ2-7	TGCAGTGCTCCGGGCGGGGGGATCTGGGAGCAGTACTTC	CSAPGGGIWEQYF
NA	13	few	TRBV15	TRBJ1-5	TGTGCCACCAGCGTCAACGGGGACCAGCCCCAGCATTTT	CATSVNGDQPQHF
NA	14	NA	TRBV11-2	TRBJ2-1	TGTGCCAGCAGCGACAGCGCAACCTACAATGAGCAGTTCTTC	CASSDSATYNEQFF
TRBD2	15	many	TRBV7-9	TRBJ2-5	TGTGCCAGCAGCGCGGGGCTGCGGGGGGGAGAGACCCAGTACTTC	CASSAGLRGGETQYF